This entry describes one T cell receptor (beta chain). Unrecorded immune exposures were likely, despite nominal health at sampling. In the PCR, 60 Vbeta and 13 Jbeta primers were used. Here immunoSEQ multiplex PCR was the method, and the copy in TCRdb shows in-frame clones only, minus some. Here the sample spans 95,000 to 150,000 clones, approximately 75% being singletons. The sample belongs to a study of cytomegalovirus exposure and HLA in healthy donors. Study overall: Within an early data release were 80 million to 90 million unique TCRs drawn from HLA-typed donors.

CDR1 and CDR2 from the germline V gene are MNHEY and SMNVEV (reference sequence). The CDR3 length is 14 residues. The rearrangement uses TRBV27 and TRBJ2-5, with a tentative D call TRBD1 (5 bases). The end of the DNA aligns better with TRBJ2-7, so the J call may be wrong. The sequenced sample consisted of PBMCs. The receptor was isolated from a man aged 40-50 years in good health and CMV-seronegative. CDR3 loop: CASSLARANYEQYF. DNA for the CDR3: TGTGCCAGCAGTTTAGCCAGGGCTAACTACGAGCAGTACTTC.